This TCR beta chain came from a study of molecular identifiers for immune sequencing clone quantification. Findings and caveats of the study: Effector cells had over 97% of their molecules in clones above 20 RNA copies, while naive cells had under 1%.

This clonotype has more than one count but fewer than ten. Its specificity is not known. This CDR3 fails to terminate in the conserved phenylalanine or tryptophan, so it likely reflects a read error. TCRdb reprocessed the PCR reads with MiXCR, giving one entry per CDR3 protein. The data show approximately 97,000 distinct CDR3 sequences, around 30% seen once. In germline, CDR1 is SGHTA, CDR2 FQGTGA. With 1 base clipped from V and 7 bases from J, the junction kept 5 bases outside the gene matches. The CDR3 is 15 amino acids. V is TRBV7-3 and J is TRBJ2-1; TRBD2 matches at 9 bases. The clonotype comes from a human donor in good health. Some libraries in this study had Jurkat cell RNA spiked in. The sample consisted of naive CD8+ T cells from blood, with Jurkat cell RNA spiked in. Stated subset: FACS-sorted CD8+CD4-CCR7+CD45RA+ naive T cells. The CDR3 reads CASSLMAGGSNEQFI. Written as DNA, the CDR3 is TGTGCCAGCAGCTTAATGGCGGGAGGGTCTAATGAGCAGTTCATC.